The TCR beta chain under discussion was sequenced for a study of blood T cells in healthy people across ages. General study findings and limits: Considered underestimates were the diversity estimates obtained from one million T cells.

The amount of total RNA extracted per sample was at least 5.5 micrograms. There are 14 residues in the CDR3. Trimming removed 7 bases from V and 8 bases from J; junction bases left unmatched: 8. Germline CDR1 reads MNHEY; CDR2 reads SVGEGT. Next came a second PCR, run for about 7 to 12 cycles, which used a sample-barcoded 5' primer along with a J-beta primer mix. Via MiXCR, TCRdb re-called the 5' RACE reads, giving one row per CDR3 protein. In the table there are some 850,000 distinct CDR3 sequences, around 25% of which are singletons. A word on this clonotype: Its matching antigen is unknown.

These data also formed part of another study, on T cells of mothers and their children. That source notes: Per 15 ul, 1.5 ug of RNA was used, with all extracted RNA going into cDNA synthesis. Whether pairs are related or unrelated, thymic selection shapes their TCR recombination output in much the same way.

The sample comprised blood. The chain uses TRBV6-2 or TRBV6-3 and TRBJ1-4, with 9 bases identical to TRBD1. This TCR derives from a boy aged 5-17 years in good health. The CDR3 coding sequence is TGTGCCAGCACTAAACGGACAGGGGAGGAAAAACTGTTTTTT. Its translation: CASTKRTGEEKLFF.